Sequencing of this T cell receptor (beta chain) was carried out in a study of T-cell memory formation after mild COVID-19. Study in general: Each donor largely had its own TCR clusters.

The CDR3 extends over 17 amino acids. In germline, CDR1 is MNHNY, CDR2 SVGAGI (reference sequence). The ends lost 2 bases at V and 4 bases at J; junction bases unmatched: 10. General study results and limits: There were some responding clones in pre-infection memory, which suggested that cross-reactive memory had joined.

In regard to this clonotype: Its antigen is currently unknown.

Using its own MiXCR run on the 5' RACE reads, TCRdb lists one record per CDR3 protein. The sample carries about 270,000 distinct CDR3 sequences, approximately 15% recorded once. The chain is built from TRBV6-6 and TRBJ2-1; 8 positions agree with TRBD2. The source is an adult woman who had mild COVID-19 (a few samples of this study predate the infection). Cell type and time point are not known. The sequenced material came from PBMCs or a T cell subset sorted from them (not recorded which). The DNA for the CDR3 is TGTGCCAGCAGTTACCCACCGGGACTAGAGGGGTACAATGAGCAGTTCTTC. It specifies CASSYPPGLEGYNEQFF.